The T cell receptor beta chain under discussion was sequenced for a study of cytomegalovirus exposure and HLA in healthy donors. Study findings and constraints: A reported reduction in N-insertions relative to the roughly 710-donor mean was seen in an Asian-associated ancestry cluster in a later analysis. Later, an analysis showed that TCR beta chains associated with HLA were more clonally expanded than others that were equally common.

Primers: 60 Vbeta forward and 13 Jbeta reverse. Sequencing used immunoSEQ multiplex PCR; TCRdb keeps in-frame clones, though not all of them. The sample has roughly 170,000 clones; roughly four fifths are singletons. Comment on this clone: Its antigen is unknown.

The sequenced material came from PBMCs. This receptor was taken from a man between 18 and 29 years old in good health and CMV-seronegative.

The CDR3 DNA is TGTGCCAGCGCCAGGGCGAATGGCTACACCTTC. As protein: CASARANGYTF. The chain combines TRBV9 with TRBJ1-2; TRBD1 might be the D (5 bases). The ends were cut back, 7 bases at V and 6 bases at J, with 10 bases in the middle. Per germline, CDR1 SGDLS and CDR2 YYNGEE. This CDR3 has 11 amino acids.